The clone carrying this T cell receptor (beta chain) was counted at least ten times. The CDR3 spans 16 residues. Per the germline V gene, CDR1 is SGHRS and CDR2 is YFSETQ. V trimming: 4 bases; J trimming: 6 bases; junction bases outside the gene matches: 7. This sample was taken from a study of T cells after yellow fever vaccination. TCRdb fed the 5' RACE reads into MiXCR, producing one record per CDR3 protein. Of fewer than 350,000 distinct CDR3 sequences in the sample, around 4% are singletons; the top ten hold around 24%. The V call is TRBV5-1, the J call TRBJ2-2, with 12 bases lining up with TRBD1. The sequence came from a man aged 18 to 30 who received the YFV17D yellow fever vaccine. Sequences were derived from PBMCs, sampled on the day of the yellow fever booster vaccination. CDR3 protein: CASSPPGTGGSGELFF. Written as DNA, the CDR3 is TGCGCCAGCAGCCCGCCAGGGACAGGGGGCTCCGGGGAGCTGTTTTTT.